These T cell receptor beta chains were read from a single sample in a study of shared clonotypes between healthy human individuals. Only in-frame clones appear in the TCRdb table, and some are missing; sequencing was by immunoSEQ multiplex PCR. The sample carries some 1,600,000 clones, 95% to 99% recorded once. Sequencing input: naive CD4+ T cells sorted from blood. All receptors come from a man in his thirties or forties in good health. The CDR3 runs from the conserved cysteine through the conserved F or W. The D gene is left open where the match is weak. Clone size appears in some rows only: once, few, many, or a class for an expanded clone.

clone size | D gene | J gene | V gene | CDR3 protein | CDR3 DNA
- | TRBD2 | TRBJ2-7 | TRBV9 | CASSVSGSVPDEQYF | TGTGCCAGCAGCGTGAGCGGGAGCGTGCCTGACGAGCAGTACTTC
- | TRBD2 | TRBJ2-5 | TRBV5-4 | CASSLVGLAQETQYF | TGTGCCAGCAGCTTGGTGGGACTAGCCCAAGAGACCCAGTACTTC
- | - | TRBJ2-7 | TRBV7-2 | CASTQRGYSLYF | TGTGCCAGCACCCAGAGGGGTTATAGTCTGTACTTC
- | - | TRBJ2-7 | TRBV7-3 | CASSLNSVGEQYF | TGTGCCAGCAGCTTAAATTCGGTCGGCGAGCAGTACTTC
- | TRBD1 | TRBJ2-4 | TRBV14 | CASSQPGQGNIQYF | TGTGCCAGCAGCCAGCCGGGACAGGGAAACATTCAGTACTTC
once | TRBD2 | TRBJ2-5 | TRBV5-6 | CASSGGTSGMVETQYF | TGTGCCAGCAGCGGGGGGACTAGCGGGATGGTGGAGACCCAGTACTTC
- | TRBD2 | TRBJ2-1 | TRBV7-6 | CASSLELAAERLYNEQFF | TGTGCCAGCAGCTTAGAACTAGCGGCCGAGAGGCTCTACAATGAGCAGTTCTTC
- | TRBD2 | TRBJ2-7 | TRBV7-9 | CASSFPGLGFEQYF | TGTGCCAGCAGCTTCCCGGGACTAGGGTTCGAGCAGTACTTC
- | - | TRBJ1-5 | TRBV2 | CASSVRGGQPQHF | TGTGCCAGCAGTGTCCGCGGGGGCCAGCCCCAGCATTTT
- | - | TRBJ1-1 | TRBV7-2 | CASSLFRTDAFF | TGTGCCAGCAGCTTATTTAGGACCGATGCTTTCTTT
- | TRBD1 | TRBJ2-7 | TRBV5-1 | CASSLGTGGLYEQYF | TGCGCCAGCAGCTTGGGGACAGGGGGCTTGTACGAGCAGTACTTC
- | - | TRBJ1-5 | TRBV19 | CASSIEVGLPQHF | TGTGCCAGTAGTATAGAAGTAGGGTTACCCCAGCATTTT
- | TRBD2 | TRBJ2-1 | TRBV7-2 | CASSLELAGYNEQFF | TGTGCCAGCAGCTTAGAGCTAGCGGGCTACAATGAGCAGTTCTTC
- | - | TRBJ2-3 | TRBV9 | CASGPGLYTDTQYF | TGTGCCAGCGGACCGGGACTTTACACAGATACGCAGTATTTT
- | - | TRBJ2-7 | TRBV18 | CASSPTVIYEQYF | TGTGCCAGCTCACCTACTGTAATTTACGAGCAGTACTTC
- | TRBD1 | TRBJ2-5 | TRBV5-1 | CASSLFGQGVFKTQYF | TGCGCCAGCAGCTTGTTCGGACAGGGTGTATTTAAGACCCAGTACTTC
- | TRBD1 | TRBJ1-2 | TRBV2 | CASRGQDYGYTF | TGTGCCAGCAGGGGACAGGACTATGGCTACACCTTC
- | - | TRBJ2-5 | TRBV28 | CASRDPGTPLGLETQYF | TGTGCCAGCAGAGATCCCGGGACACCCCTAGGTTTGGAGACCCAGTACTTC
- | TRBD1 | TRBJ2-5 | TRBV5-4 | CASSRAGTGLQETQYF | TGTGCCAGCAGCCGAGCCGGGACAGGGCTCCAAGAGACCCAGTACTTC
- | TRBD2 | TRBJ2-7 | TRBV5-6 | CASSVAGVGYEQYF | TGTGCCAGCAGCGTCGCGGGAGTTGGCTACGAGCAGTACTTC
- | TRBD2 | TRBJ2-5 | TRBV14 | CASSHLLAGGIETQYF | TGTGCCAGCAGCCACCTACTAGCGGGAGGGATAGAGACCCAGTACTTC
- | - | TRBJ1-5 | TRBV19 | CASSHEGRRSNQPQHF | TGTGCCAGTAGTCATGAAGGGCGCCGTAGCAATCAGCCCCAGCATTTT
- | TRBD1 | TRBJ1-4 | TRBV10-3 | CAISVGQGSEKLFF | TGTGCCATCAGTGTGGGACAGGGAAGTGAAAAACTGTTTTTT
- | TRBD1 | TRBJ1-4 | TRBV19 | CASSPEGAVYEKLFF | TGTGCCAGTAGTCCCGAGGGGGCGGTGTATGAAAAACTGTTTTTT
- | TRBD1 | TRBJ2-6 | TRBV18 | CASSPQGAALSGANVLTF | TGTGCCAGCTCACCACAGGGGGCCGCCCTCTCTGGGGCCAACGTCCTGACTTTC
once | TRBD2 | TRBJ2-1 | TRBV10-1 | CASSSTSGYYPSSYNEQFF | TGCGCCAGCAGTTCGACTAGCGGATACTATCCCAGCTCCTACAATGAGCAGTTCTTC
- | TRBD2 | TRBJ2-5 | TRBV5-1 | CASSFNRLADQETQYF | TGCGCCAGCAGCTTCAACAGACTAGCGGACCAAGAGACCCAGTACTTC
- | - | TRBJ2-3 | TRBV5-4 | CASSLIADTQYF | TGTGCCAGCAGCTTGATAGCGGATACGCAGTATTTT
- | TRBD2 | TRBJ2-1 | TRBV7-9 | CASSLAASGSSYNEQFF | TGTGCCAGCAGCTTAGCGGCTAGCGGGAGCTCCTACAATGAGCAGTTCTTC
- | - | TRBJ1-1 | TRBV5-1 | CASSLRGDFTEAFF | TGCGCCAGCAGCTTGCGGGGGGATTTCACTGAAGCTTTCTTT
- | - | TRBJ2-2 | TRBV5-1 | CASSTPGGELFF | TGCGCCAGCTCCACACCGGGCGGGGAGCTGTTTTTT
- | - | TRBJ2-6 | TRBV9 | CASSVAQGLAGANVLTF | TGTGCCAGCAGCGTAGCGCAGGGTCTCGCTGGGGCCAACGTCCTGACTTTC
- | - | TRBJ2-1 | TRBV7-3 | CASSLGSGRYNEQFF | TGTGCCAGCAGCTTAGGGTCCGGGAGATACAATGAGCAGTTCTTC
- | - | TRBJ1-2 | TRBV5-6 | CASSTDSYGYTF | TGTGCCAGCAGCACGGACTCCTATGGCTACACCTTC
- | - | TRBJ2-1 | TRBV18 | CASSPLGTRRDEQFF | TGTGCCAGCTCACCACTCGGGACTCGTAGGGATGAGCAGTTCTTC
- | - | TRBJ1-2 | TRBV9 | CASSGSAGYGYTF | TGTGCCAGCAGCGGTAGTGCGGGATATGGTTACACCTTC
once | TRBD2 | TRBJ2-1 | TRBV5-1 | CASSAGTSGVPEQFF | TGCGCCAGCAGCGCGGGGACTAGCGGGGTCCCTGAGCAGTTCTTC
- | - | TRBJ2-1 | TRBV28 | CASSFTLRRVWEQFF | TGTGCCAGCAGTTTTACCCTCCGCAGGGTTTGGGAGCAGTTCTTC
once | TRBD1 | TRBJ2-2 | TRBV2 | CASSEAKGQGGLGELFF | TGTGCCAGCAGTGAAGCGAAGGGACAGGGAGGGTTGGGGGAGCTGTTTTTT
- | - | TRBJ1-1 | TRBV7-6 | CASSLPDRPGLGAFF | TGTGCCAGCAGCTTACCTGATAGGCCTGGCCTAGGAGCTTTCTTT
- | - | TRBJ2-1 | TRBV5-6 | CASSYLKDYTYNEQFF | TGTGCCAGCAGCTACCTCAAGGACTACACCTACAATGAGCAGTTCTTC
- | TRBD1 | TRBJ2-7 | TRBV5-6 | CASSLIGTGGREQYF | TGTGCCAGCAGCTTGATCGGGACAGGGGGCCGCGAGCAGTACTTC
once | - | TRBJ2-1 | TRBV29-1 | CSVEDAWGENNEQFF | TGCAGCGTTGAAGACGCTTGGGGAGAGAACAATGAGCAGTTCTTC
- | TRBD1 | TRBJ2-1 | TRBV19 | CASSTGTGLDEQFF | TGTGCCAGTAGTACCGGGACAGGGTTGGATGAGCAGTTCTTC
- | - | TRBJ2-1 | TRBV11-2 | CASSPPRRGHEQFF | TGTGCCAGCAGCCCTCCCCGGAGGGGTCATGAGCAGTTCTTC
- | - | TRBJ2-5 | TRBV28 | CASSSRAPWETQYF | TGTGCCAGCAGTTCTCGGGCTCCGTGGGAGACCCAGTACTTC
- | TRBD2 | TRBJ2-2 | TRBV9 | CASSVLAGANTGELFF | TGTGCCAGCAGCGTATTAGCGGGCGCGAACACCGGGGAGCTGTTTTTT
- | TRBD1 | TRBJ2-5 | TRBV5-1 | CASSFFPGTEETQYF | TGCGCCAGCAGCTTTTTCCCCGGGACAGAAGAGACCCAGTACTTC
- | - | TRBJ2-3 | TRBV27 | CASRGERPTDTQYF | TGTGCCAGCAGGGGGGAGAGACCCACAGATACGCAGTATTTT
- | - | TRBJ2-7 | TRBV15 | CATSRPMSGTLDEQYF | TGTGCCACCAGCAGACCTATGTCCGGGACTTTGGACGAGCAGTACTTC
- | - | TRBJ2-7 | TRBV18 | CASSPFGGISYEQYF | TGTGCCAGCTCACCATTTGGGGGAATCTCCTACGAGCAGTACTTC
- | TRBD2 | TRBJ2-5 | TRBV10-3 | CAISEMTSFETQYF | TGTGCCATCAGTGAGATGACTAGCTTTGAGACCCAGTACTTC
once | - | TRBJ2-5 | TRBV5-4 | CASSLDFQETQYF | TGTGCCAGCAGTCTGGACTTCCAAGAGACCCAGTACTTC
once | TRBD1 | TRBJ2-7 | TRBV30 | CAWTGQVISYEQYF | TGTGCCTGGACGGGACAGGTGATCTCCTACGAGCAGTACTTC